Below, 27 T cell receptor beta chains from the same sample are listed, as sequenced in a study of neoadjuvant nivolumab and ipilimumab in lung cancer. Only in-frame clones appear in the TCRdb table, and some are missing; sequencing was by immunoSEQ multiplex PCR. The repertoire has 6,500 to 8,500 clones, around 83% of them found once; the top ten carry around 7%. Sequenced material: tumor tissue, taken after neoadjuvant nivolumab, alone or with ipilimumab, at or shortly before surgery. The receptors were sampled from an adult with non-small cell lung cancer.

The chain has TRBV2 and TRBJ2-7; 7 positions agree with TRBD2. This CDR3 has 14 residues. With V trimmed by 8 bases and J by 9 bases, 16 bases remained unmatched. The V gene's germline CDR1 is SNHLY and CDR2 FYNNEI. The CDR3 reads CASQAEGSSGWQYF. CDR3 coding DNA: TGTGCCAGCCAGGCGGAAGGGTCTAGCGGTTGGCAGTACTTC.

The sample holds one count of this clone. The rearrangement uses TRBV6-5 and TRBJ2-7, with 8 bases fitting TRBD1. Germline values: CDR1 MNHEY, CDR2 SVGAGI. J lost 3 bases, V lost 6 bases, and 10 bases had no gene match. The CDR3 is 15 amino acids. The CDR3, as DNA: TGTGCCAGCAGACGGGGGACAGGACAATTCTACGAGCAGTACTTC. Protein sequence: CASRRGTGQFYEQYF.

The chain combines TRBV30 with TRBJ1-3; no reliable D call. Per germline, CDR1 GTSNPN and CDR2 SVGIG (reference sequence). CDR3 length equals 14 residues. Trimming removed 0 bases at V and 1 base at J, with 7 bases between. The CDR3: CAWSVIPSGNTIYF. CDR3 sequence (DNA): TGTGCCTGGAGTGTCATCCCTTCTGGAAACACCATATATTTT. The whole variable domain, remainder taken from reference TRBV30 and TRBJ1-3, is SQTIHQWPATLVQPVGSPLSLECTVEGTSNPNLYWYRQAAGRGLQLLFYSVGIGQISSEVPQNLSASRPQDRQFILSSKKLLLSDSGFYLCAWSVIPSGNTIYFGEGSWLTVV.

V usage is TRBV27 and J usage is TRBJ1-2; TRBD1 aligns across 9 bases. Unmatched junction bases numbered 9, after V lost 6 bases and J lost 4 bases. This CDR3 has 15 amino acids. Germline V gene lookup returns CDR1 MNHEY and CDR2 SMNVEV (reference sequence). The CDR3 here is CASRDTGGFAYGYTF. CDR3 DNA sequence: TGTGCCAGCAGGGATACAGGGGGCTTTGCCTATGGCTACACCTTC.

V gene TRBV7-9 combines with J gene TRBJ1-1; D is uncertain. Trimming left V 8 bases short and J 1 base short, with 11 bases between. This CDR3 is built from 13 residues. From germline, CDR1 is SEHNR and CDR2 FQNEAQ (reference sequence). The CDR3 is CASLGVGNTEAFF. CDR3 sequence (DNA): TGTGCCAGCCTCGGGGTTGGGAACACTGAAGCTTTCTTT. The full variable domain, rest sourced from reference TRBV7-9 and TRBJ1-1, is DTGVSQNPRHKITKRGQNVTFRCDPISEHNRLYWYRQTLGQGPEFLTYFQNEAQLEKSRLLSDRFSAERPKGSFSTLEIQRTEQGDSAMYLCASLGVGNTEAFFGQGTRLTVV.

The chain recombines TRBV4-1 with TRBJ1-1, with a possible D match to TRBD1 (5 bases). In germline, CDR1 is MGHRA, CDR2 YSYEKL. The V end lost 4 bases, the J end lost 5 bases, and 17 bases lay between the germline ends. The CDR3 has 15 residues. The DNA of the CDR3 is TGCGCCAGCAGCCCCGCCGGGGGGGACGGAACTGAAGCTTTCTTT. This codes for CASSPAGGDGTEAFF.

The chain employs TRBV5-1 and TRBJ2-6, with 8 bases matching TRBD1. The CDR3 is 19 residues long. The germline V gene encodes CDR1 SGHRS and CDR2 YFSETQ. J lost 3 bases, V lost 4 bases, and 15 bases had no gene match. CDR3 DNA sequence: TGCGCCAGCAGCCCGGACCTAGGACAGGGCGTGAGTGGGGCCAACGTCCTGACTTTC. Residues: CASSPDLGQGVSGANVLTF. Combining the CDR3 with reference TRBV5-1 and TRBJ2-6 gives the whole variable domain KAGVTQTPRYLIKTRGQQVTLSCSPISGHRSVSWYQQTPGQGLQFLFEYFSETQRNKGNFPGRFSGRQFSNSRSEMNVSTLELGDSALYLCASSPDLGQGVSGANVLTFGAGSRLTVL.

This clone was observed a single time. The chain uses TRBV2 and TRBJ1-5; 7 bases agree with TRBD1. The CDR3 has 15 residues. CDR1 is SNHLY and CDR2 is FYNNEI in the germline V gene. The V gene end was trimmed by 6 bases and the J gene end by 6 bases; junction bases not matched to a gene: 11. CDR3 residues: CASSIMGAGGQPQHF. CDR3 nucleotides: TGTGCCAGCAGCATCATGGGGGCAGGGGGTCAGCCCCAGCATTTT.

The rearrangement uses TRBV7-9 and TRBJ1-4, with D perhaps TRBD1 (6 bases). This CDR3 has 16 residues. V was trimmed by 1 base and J by 7 bases, leaving 16 bases between them. In germline, CDR1 is SEHNR, CDR2 FQNEAQ (reference sequence). CDR3 DNA: TGTGCCAGCAGCTTAGGGTTGGACAGCCTTATTGAAAAACTGTTTTTT. Encoded protein: CASSLGLDSLIEKLFF.

The genes are TRBV5-5 and TRBJ2-1, with TRBD1 identical over 9 bases. The germline V gene has CDR1 SGHKS and CDR2 YYEKEE (reference sequence). Trimming removed 4 bases from V and 9 bases from J; junction bases left unmatched: 14. The CDR3 is 16 amino acids. Written as DNA, the CDR3 is TGTGCCAGCAGCATCGTCGTTGGGACAGGGTACGTTGAGCAGTTCTTC. Residues: CASSIVVGTGYVEQFF.

The chain carries TRBV4-2 and TRBJ1-4, with TRBD1 matching 9 bases. There are 15 residues in the CDR3. After removal of 3 bases from V and 8 bases from J, the junction contained 7 bases not matched to a gene. Germline assignment: CDR1 LGHNA and CDR2 YNFKEQ. The CDR3 DNA reads TGTGCCAGCAGCCATGGGGACAGGGTGGGGGAAAAACTGTTTTTT. Encoded protein: CASSHGDRVGEKLFF.

The chain combines TRBV7-2 with TRBJ1-2, with 8 nucleotides matching TRBD1. Germline-derived CDR1 and CDR2 are SGHTA and FQGNSA. The J segment lost 4 bases and the V segment lost 5 bases, leaving 3 bases of the junction unmatched. CDR3 length: 13 residues. The CDR3 here is CASSQDRAYGYTF. Written as DNA, the CDR3 is TGTGCCAGCAGCCAGGACAGGGCCTATGGCTACACCTTC.

This rearrangement joins TRBV4-1 to TRBJ1-6; no definite D call. In germline, CDR1 is MGHRA, CDR2 YSYEKL. The CDR3 sequence is 18 residues long. Trimming took off 0 bases at V and 13 bases at J, with 25 bases between the two ends. CDR3 DNA sequence: TGCGCCAGCAGCCAAGAGGTAATTGGTACCAGCCTCGGTAGCCCCCTCCACTTT. It translates to CASSQEVIGTSLGSPLHF.

This clone was recorded once. The CDR3 DNA follows: TGCGCCAGCAGCTTTCCGCCGGACAGGCCTTCCTACGAGCAGTACTTC. Translating it yields CASSFPPDRPSYEQYF. This chain joins TRBV5-1 and TRBJ2-7, with 7 positions matching TRBD1. The CDR3 totals 16 residues. J gave up 1 base and V 2 bases, and 9 bases lay outside the gene matches. The germline V gene has CDR1 SGHRS and CDR2 YFSETQ.

This chain joins TRBV11-2 and TRBJ2-5; 9 bases are a match to TRBD2. CDR3 length equals 15 residues. V lost 5 bases and J lost 1; bases outside the gene matches: 5. CDR1 SGHAT and CDR2 FQNNGV come from the germline V gene. The DNA of the CDR3 is TGTGCCAGCAGCGGGTGGCGGGGGGGCCAAGAGACCCAGTACTTC. It is translated as CASSGWRGGQETQYF.

Here the CDR3 DNA reads TGCGCCAGCAGCCCGGGGTTGACTAGCGGGGGCCAAGAGACCCAGTACTTC. This translates into CASSPGLTSGGQETQYF. The J gene is TRBJ2-5, the V gene TRBV5-1; 12 bases line up with TRBD2. Unmatched junction bases numbered 8, after V lost 4 bases and J lost 1 base. CDR3 size: 17 residues. CDR1 and CDR2 (germline): SGHRS, YFSETQ.

The chain combines TRBV7-8 with TRBJ2-3; 10 nucleotides align to TRBD2. Unmatched junction bases numbered 3, after V lost 3 bases and J lost 3 bases. CDR1 SGHVS and CDR2 FQNEAQ come from the germline V gene. The CDR3 consists of 15 residues. CDR3 sequence: CASSFASGSTDTQYF. CDR3 bases: TGTGCCAGCAGCTTTGCTAGCGGGAGTACAGATACGCAGTATTTT.

CDR3 bases: TGTGCCAGCAGCACCTACAGGGCTGGAAACACCATATATTTT. It specifies CASSTYRAGNTIYF. The rearrangement joins TRBV5-6 to TRBJ1-3; D is possibly TRBD1 (6 bases). Trimming stripped 4 bases from V and 2 bases from J, with 10 bases between. Germline values: CDR1 SGHDT, CDR2 YYEEEE. CDR3 length: 14 amino acids. The full variable domain, completed using reference TRBV5-6 and TRBJ1-3, is DAGVTQSPTHLIKTRGQQVTLRCSPKSGHDTVSWYQQALGQGPQFIFQYYEEEERQRGNFPDRFSGHQFPNYSSELNVNALLLGDSALYLCASSTYRAGNTIYFGEGSWLTVV.

The chain recombines TRBV19 with TRBJ2-7; D is ambiguous. Trimming pared 7 bases from V and 3 bases from J, leaving 16 bases between. The germline gives CDR1 LNHDA, CDR2 SQIVND (reference sequence). This CDR3 is 14 amino acids long. The CDR3 DNA sequence: TGTGCCAGTAATGAGAGGCCAGGCCTCTACGAGCAGTACTTC. The encoded protein is CASNERPGLYEQYF. Combining the CDR3 with reference TRBV19 and TRBJ2-7 gives the whole variable domain DGGITQSPKYLFRKEGQNVTLSCEQNLNHDAMYWYRQDPGQGLRLIYYSQIVNDFQKGDIAEGYSVSREKKESFPLTVTSAQKNPTAFYLCASNERPGLYEQYFGPGTRLTVT.

The chain employs TRBV7-8 and TRBJ2-7, with TRBD1 identical over 11 bases. Per germline, CDR1 SGHVS and CDR2 FQNEAQ. The CDR3 sequence is 16 residues long. Trimming removed 3 bases from V and 2 bases from J; junction bases left unmatched: 6. CDR3 bases: TGTGCCAGCAGCTTGGGGGGACAGGGGGGTACCTACGAGCAGTACTTC. As protein: CASSLGGQGGTYEQYF.

The chain carries TRBV5-1 and TRBJ2-7, with 7 bases aligning to TRBD1. The CDR3 totals 16 residues. V was pared by 3 bases and J by 2 bases, with 11 bases of the junction left unmatched. Per germline, CDR1 SGHRS and CDR2 YFSETQ. The CDR3 coding sequence is TGCGCCAGCAGCTGGTGGACAGGCTCTTCAGCCTACGAGCAGTACTTC. Translating it yields CASSWWTGSSAYEQYF.

This chain connects TRBV30 to TRBJ1-5; D unresolved. This CDR3 is 13 amino acids long. The germline gives CDR1 GTSNPN, CDR2 SVGIG (reference sequence). Trimming cost V 0 bases and J 7 bases, with 10 bases left between them. Here the CDR3 reads CAWSVRQFQPQHF. The CDR3 DNA reads TGTGCCTGGAGTGTTAGGCAGTTCCAGCCCCAGCATTTT.

This clone was seen a handful of times. The chain uses TRBV6-5 and TRBJ2-7; 8 bases line up with TRBD2. Per the germline V gene, CDR1 is MNHEY and CDR2 is SVGAGI. V gave up 0 bases and J gave up 6 bases; unmatched junction bases: 4. There are 14 residues in the CDR3. CDR3 DNA sequence: TGTGCCAGCAGTTACTCGAAAGCGGGGGTCGAGCAGTACTTC. Translation gives CASSYSKAGVEQYF.

Here the CDR3 DNA reads TGTGCCAGCAGCTTGGCCTCCGGGACAGGGATAGAGACCCAGTACTTC. Translated, it gives CASSLASGTGIETQYF. The J gene is TRBJ2-5, the V gene TRBV5-8; 9 bases match TRBD1. Per germline, CDR1 SGHTS and CDR2 YDEGEE. J lost 4 bases, V lost 0 bases, and 7 bases had no gene match. This CDR3 comprises 16 residues.

The genes are TRBV5-1 and TRBJ1-1; D gene uncertain. Trimming shortened V by 4 bases and J by 0 bases, and 13 bases separated the two germline ends. This CDR3 spans 15 amino acids. CDR1 and CDR2 (germline): SGHRS, YFSETQ. DNA for the CDR3: TGCGCCAGCAGCGCGCCGGAAGACATGAACACTGAAGCTTTCTTT. Protein product: CASSAPEDMNTEAFF.

The chain recombines TRBV18 with TRBJ1-4; 9 bases align to TRBD1. Trimming cost V 3 bases and J 8 bases; bases outside gene matches: 4. This CDR3 region has 14 residues. Germline V lookup: CDR1 KGHSH, CDR2 LQKENI. The CDR3 nucleotides read TGTGCCAGCTCACCCGGGACAGGGCGGGAAAAACTGTTTTTT. Translating it yields CASSPGTGREKLFF.

The chain employs TRBV7-8 and TRBJ1-1, with D hard to call. V was pared by 0 bases and J by 7 bases, with 6 bases between. The CDR3 consists of 12 residues. Germline V lookup: CDR1 SGHVS, CDR2 FQNEAQ. CDR3 sequence reads: CASSLAEFEAFF. CDR3 sequence (DNA): TGTGCCAGCAGCTTAGCTGAGTTTGAAGCTTTCTTT. The full variable domain, in which reference TRBV7-8 and TRBJ1-1 provide the parts outside the CDR3, is GAGVSQSPRYKVAKRGQDVALRCDPISGHVSLFWYQQALGQGPEFLTYFQNEAQLDKSGLPSDRFFAERPEGSVSTLKIQRTQQEDSAVYLCASSLAEFEAFFGQGTRLTVV.